A selection of T cell receptor beta chains follows, all from one sample in a study of siplizumab effects on memory and regulatory T cells. Sequencing was performed with immunoSEQ multiplex PCR; in TCRdb, only in-frame clones are kept and a portion is missing. The sample holds some 100,000 clones, around 90% seen once. The sequenced material came from non-Treg CD4+ T cells sorted from blood. All receptors derive from a human donor in good health. Each CDR3 is given without its conserved first and last residue. Fields, in order: V gene, J gene, CDR3 protein.

>TRBV6-5|TRBJ2-7
ASSYSGGSYEQY
>TRBV5-1|TRBJ2-5
ASSPGAGVSRETQY
>TRBV6-5|TRBJ1-5
ASSAAHQGNQPQH
>TRBV7-9|TRBJ1-2
ASSAEGYGYT
>TRBV5-5|TRBJ2-1
ASSFFTSGVYNEQF
>TRBV30|TRBJ1-6
AWRGVAGPGNSPLH
>TRBV14|TRBJ2-2
ASMRQLTGELF
>TRBV18|TRBJ2-2
ASGGGTGNTGELF
>TRBV23-1|TRBJ1-6
ASSQSSETGEGSPLH
>TRBV28|TRBJ2-6
ASSTRTVRSGANVLT
>TRBV28|TRBJ2-7
ASSLDRGGYEQY
>TRBV25-1|TRBJ2-7
ASSDPGQAAYEQY
>TRBV7-2|TRBJ2-1
ASSLNGQGLRVFEQF
>TRBV11-3|TRBJ1-4
ASSLEQKGGKLF
>TRBV29-1|TRBJ1-1
SVYGQGGTEAF
>TRBV6-5|TRBJ2-1
ASRGTVYNEQF
>TRBV6-1|TRBJ2-7
ASSVVSGGRSYEQY
>TRBV5-1|TRBJ2-3
ASTRGGPTDTQY
>TRBV29-1|TRBJ1-1
SVELAGGTEAF
>TRBV30|TRBJ1-2
AWSNDRTRYT
>TRBV4-3|TRBJ1-2
ASSQVEGLGGYT
>TRBV6-1|TRBJ1-1
ASSSRAGSAEAF
>TRBV12-5|TRBJ2-7
ASGLRAWGTEANEQY
>TRBV2|TRBJ2-5
ASSEARGLAGGQETQY
>TRBV9|TRBJ1-4
ASSVAAGGQEKLF
>TRBV5-1|TRBJ1-4
ASSLDRGQGKLF
>TRBV19|TRBJ2-3
ASRVASTDTQY
>TRBV6-5|TRBJ2-7
ASRQLNEQY
>TRBV30|TRBJ2-7
AWAIGTSYEQY
>TRBV7-2|TRBJ2-1
ASSLATVTNEQF
>TRBV28|TRBJ1-5
ASSFRGGYSNQPQH
>TRBV15|TRBJ1-4
ATSRDRGPQLF
>TRBV6-1|TRBJ1-1
ASSEALGPLSAEAF
>TRBV6-6|TRBJ2-7
ASRTDRAGEQY
>TRBV5-1|TRBJ2-5
ASSFTGGGSETQY
>TRBV5-4|TRBJ2-3
ASSNRDYTDTQY
>TRBV7-9|TRBJ1-5
ASSLSYNQPQH
>TRBV29-1|TRBJ2-6
SVDRIGTSGANVLT
>TRBV27|TRBJ2-1
ASSSRDRPYGEQF
>TRBV7-3|TRBJ2-3
ASSLAGGPVDTQY
>TRBV7-3|TRBJ1-1
ASSLRTGNTEAF
>TRBV6-1|TRBJ2-3
ASGGGFPFTDTQY
>TRBV18|TRBJ1-2
ASSPPGRDDYGYT
>TRBV28|TRBJ2-5
ASSGSVVGSGPWGETQY
>TRBV25-1|TRBJ2-2
ASSGLLGSHTGELF
>TRBV2|TRBJ2-2
ARRLAGGTGELF
>TRBV19|TRBJ1-5
ASRRETGTFTSNQPQH
>TRBV15|TRBJ2-7
ATSRVLGVVSYEQY
>TRBV15|TRBJ2-1
ATSRDQSRGVYNEQF
>TRBV15|TRBJ2-6
ATSRGRHKSSGANVLT
>TRBV5-6|TRBJ2-2
ASSTNRGRTGELF
>TRBV11-3|TRBJ2-1
ASSSGRALDNEQF
>TRBV7-9|TRBJ2-1
ASSLQEFSSGIL